This T cell receptor (beta chain) was identified during a study of shared clonotypes between healthy human individuals. Per the original data handling: ImmunoSEQ sequences covered only the junction and lacked quality scores; filtering therefore differed. Some clones are missing from TCRdb's copy, which holds only in-frame ones; the method was immunoSEQ multiplex PCR. V and J calls and clone size are given by that table; D and trimming were obtained from the DNA. The sample consists of about 480,000 clones, over 75% of them appearing once. The unsorted samples had around 86 million PBMCs used for genomic DNA. Sequences were obtained from PBMCs. The receptor comes from a woman aged 40 to 50 in good health. Some clones in this sample may be carry-over from other donors' samples.

This CDR3 reads CASPRGGPSNTGELFF. The CDR3 bases are TGTGCCAGCCCTAGGGGGGGCCCCTCGAACACCGGGGAGCTGTTTTTT. The J gene is TRBJ2-2, the V gene TRBV7-9; a possible D gene is TRBD2 (7 bases). Germline V lookup: CDR1 SEHNR, CDR2 FQNEAQ (reference sequence). The length of the CDR3 is 16 residues. Trimming left V 8 bases short and J 0 bases short, with 16 bases between.